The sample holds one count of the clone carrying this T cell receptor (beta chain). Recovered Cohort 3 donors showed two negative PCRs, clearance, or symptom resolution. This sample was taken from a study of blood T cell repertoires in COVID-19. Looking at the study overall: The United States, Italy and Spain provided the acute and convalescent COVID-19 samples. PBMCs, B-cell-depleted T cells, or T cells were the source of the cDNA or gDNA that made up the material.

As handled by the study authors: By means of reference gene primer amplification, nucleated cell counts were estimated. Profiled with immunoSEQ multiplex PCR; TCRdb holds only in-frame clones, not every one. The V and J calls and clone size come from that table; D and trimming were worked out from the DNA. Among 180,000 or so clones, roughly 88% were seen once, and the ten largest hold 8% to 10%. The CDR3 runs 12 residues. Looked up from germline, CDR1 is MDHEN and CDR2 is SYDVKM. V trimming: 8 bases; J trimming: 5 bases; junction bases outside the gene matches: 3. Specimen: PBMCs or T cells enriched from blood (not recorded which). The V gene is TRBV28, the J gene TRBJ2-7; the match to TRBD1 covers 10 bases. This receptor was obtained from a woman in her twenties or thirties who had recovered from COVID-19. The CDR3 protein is CASGDRGDEQYF. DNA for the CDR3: TGTGCCAGCGGGGACAGGGGCGACGAGCAGTACTTC.